The text below deals with one T cell receptor (beta chain). This clonotype showed up many times. Its antigen remains unidentified. No base qualities exist here, and no much larger clone lies one base off it. The record originates from a study of MAIT cells during Salmonella Paratyphi A infection (dated by TCRdb to 2017 to 2019). Background for the entire study: A single dose of 1-5x10^3 CFU of S. Paratyphi A strain NVGH308 was swallowed by adult volunteers aged 18 to 60. Starting at diagnosis, the diagnosed volunteers took ciprofloxacin 500 mg twice daily for 14 days.

Library preparation used 5' RACE. TCRbeta was amplified by two rounds of PCR with Phusion High-Fidelity polymerase, and sample-specific barcodes were added in the primers. To build the TCRbeta libraries, template-switch cDNA synthesis was carried out using SMARTScribe reverse transcriptase along with a TRBC-specific primer. The barcoded samples were pooled and then prepared using the NEBNext Ultra DNA Library Prep Kit for Illumina. The libraries were sequenced on an Illumina MiSeq using the MiSeq reagent kit v2, 300 cycles. As for how the authors treated the data: Reads were demultiplexed by barcode with Jemultiplexer and were aligned with MiTCR using default parameters. VDJtools filtered out non-functional sequences; clonotypes were defined by amino acid sequence, with frequencies based on assigned sequence reads. The clonal space homeostasis analysis grouped clonotypes by frequency into over-represented (0.05-1), large, medium and small bins. The raw public reads went through TCRdb reprocessing: fastp at Q25, MiXCR clone calling, in-frame beta chains kept. Each CDR3 protein gets just one entry, which takes the most common genes and DNA from the rows behind it. TCRdb, not the original authors, processed these V and J calls. The sample table shows 740 or so distinct CDR3 sequences, and roughly 15% are seen once. The ten largest clones represent less than 50% of the sample.

Here is what the overall study found, with its caveats: The availability of volunteer samples limited the sample sizes, but these sizes were considered adequate to detect differences between groups. From baseline to mid-infection, the space taken up by over-represented MAIT clonotypes dropped significantly (roughly 0.18 to 0.096), whereas no significant difference was seen post-infection. Compared with healthy controls, diagnosed volunteers had more expansion or contraction among the top five MAIT clonotypes (approximately 0.53 versus 0.13), a finding that suggests the repertoire is reshaped by infection. MAIT cell TRBV usage was oligoclonal with a preference for TRBV20 and TRBV6, and infection did not appear to change this usage.

The CDR3 contains 14 residues, cysteine and phenylalanine counted. Only the CDR3 DNA is retained, 42 bases long and in frame from the first base. V trim: 6 bases; J trim: 9 bases; unmatched bases: 12. CDR1 and CDR2, per the germline V gene, are SQVTM and ANQGSEA. The time point label here, explained by the study, means: after infection, following antibiotic treatment. Using flow cytometry, MAIT cells, defined as Valpha7.2+ CD161+ T cells, were identified and sorted. Over time, circulating MAIT cell TCRbeta repertoires were profiled in 6 or 7 volunteers who came down with enteric fever following controlled oral challenge with live Salmonella Paratyphi A. Every diagnosed volunteer provided MAIT cell samples at pre-infection, mid-infection and post-infection timepoints. Enteric fever was diagnosed as Paratyphi A bacteremia and/or persistent fever above 38 °C lasting more than 12 hours. Diagnosis of infection in challenged volunteers occurred between day 4 and day 7 after challenge. For RNA extraction, roughly 5,000 to 10,000 MAIT cells from each sample were sorted straight into RNAqueous-Micro lysis buffer. Lymphoprep gradient centrifugation was used to isolate peripheral blood mononuclear cells from blood samples and leukocyte cones. Sorting was done on either a BD FACSAria Fusion or a BD FACSAria III sorter.

The specimen comprised MAIT cells from blood, sampled at the last sampling point of the challenge study. Recombination connected TRBV29-1 to TRBJ2-1; a stretch of 9 junction bases matches TRBD1. The clonotype comes from a person between 18 and 75 years old who was deliberately infected with Salmonella Paratyphi A in a paratyphoid fever challenge study. The nucleotide sequence is given as TGCAGCGTGGGGGGGGACAGGGAATCGGGTGAGCAGTTCTTC. This is translated as CSVGGDRESGEQFF.